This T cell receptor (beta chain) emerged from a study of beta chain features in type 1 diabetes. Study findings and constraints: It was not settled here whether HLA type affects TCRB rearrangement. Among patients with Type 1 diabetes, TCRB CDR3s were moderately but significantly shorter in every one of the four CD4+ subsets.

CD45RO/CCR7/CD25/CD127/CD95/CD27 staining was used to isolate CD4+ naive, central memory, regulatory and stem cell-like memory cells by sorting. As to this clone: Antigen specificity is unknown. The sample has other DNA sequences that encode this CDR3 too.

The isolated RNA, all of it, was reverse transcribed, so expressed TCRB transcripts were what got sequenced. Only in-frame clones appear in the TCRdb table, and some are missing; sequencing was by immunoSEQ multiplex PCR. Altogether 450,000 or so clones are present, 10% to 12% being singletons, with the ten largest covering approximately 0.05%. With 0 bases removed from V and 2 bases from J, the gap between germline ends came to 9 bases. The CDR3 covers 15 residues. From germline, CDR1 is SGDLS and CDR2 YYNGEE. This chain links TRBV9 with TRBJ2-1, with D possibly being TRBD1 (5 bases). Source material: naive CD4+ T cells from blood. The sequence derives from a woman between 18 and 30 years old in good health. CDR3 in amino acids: CASSVGSGTYNEQFF. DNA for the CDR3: TGTGCCAGCAGCGTAGGGTCAGGGACCTACAATGAGCAGTTCTTC.